One sample yielded the 13 T cell receptor beta chains listed below, sequenced in a study of blood T cell repertoires in COVID-19 (dated by TCRdb to 2018 to 2021). Library preparation used the immunoSEQ multiplex PCR assay. TCRdb carries this immuneACCESS record with in-frame sequences only. Its versions omit some clonotypes, under half of them owing to an unresolved V gene in the studies checked, with the rest unexplained. The sample yields 170,000 or so clones; over 75% were counted once. The ten largest clonotypes hold roughly 25% of the sample. Sequenced input: peripheral blood. Receptors originate from a woman in her 70s with acute or convalescent COVID-19.

In this sample, this clone turned up a few times. The chain combines TRBV2 with TRBJ1-5; D is possibly TRBD1 (5 bases). V lost 4 bases and J lost 2, with 12 bases in between. The CDR3 sequence is 15 residues long. Germline V CDR1 and CDR2: SNHLY, FYNNEI. CDR3: CASSVGGAGNQPQHF. Here the CDR3 DNA reads TGTGCCAGCAGTGTAGGAGGGGCCGGCAATCAGCCCCAGCATTTT. Full variable domain (rest looked up from reference TRBV2 and TRBJ1-5): EPEVTQTPSHQVTQMGQEVILRCVPISNHLYFYWYRQILGQKVEFLVSFYNNEISEKSEIFDDQFSVERPDGSNFTLKIRSTKLEDSAMYFCASSVGGAGNQPQHFGDGTRLSIL.

This clone has only a few counts. The chain links TRBV2 to TRBJ2-5, with D possibly matching TRBD1 (6 bases). The CDR3 spans 14 residues. V lost 3 bases to trimming and J lost 2 bases, with 10 bases between them. The germline V gene encodes CDR1 SNHLY and CDR2 FYNNEI. CDR3 bases: TGTGCCAGCAGTGAGGGCAGGGGTCAAGAGACCCAGTACTTC. It specifies CASSEGRGQETQYF. Complete variable domain (other parts from reference TRBV2 and TRBJ2-5): EPEVTQTPSHQVTQMGQEVILRCVPISNHLYFYWYRQILGQKVEFLVSFYNNEISEKSEIFDDQFSVERPDGSNFTLKIRSTKLEDSAMYFCASSEGRGQETQYFGPGTRLLVL.

This sequence joins TRBV11-1 and TRBJ1-3; TRBD1 matches at 10 bases. Looked up from germline, CDR1 is SGHAT and CDR2 is FQDESV (reference sequence). This CDR3 has 15 amino acids. V was pared by 4 bases and J by 3 bases, with 3 bases of the junction left unmatched. CDR3 sequence: CASSSTGGLGNTIYF. DNA for the CDR3: TGTGCCAGCAGCTCGACAGGGGGCCTTGGAAACACCATATATTTT.

This clone was detected once. In DNA form, the CDR3 reads TGTGCCAGCAGCTTGGCCAGGACAGGGGCTACAGATACGCAGTATTTT. It yields the protein CASSLARTGATDTQYF. The J gene is TRBJ2-3, the V gene TRBV5-4, with 9 bases that match TRBD1. The CDR3 spans 16 residues. The germline gives CDR1 SGHNT, CDR2 YYREEE (reference sequence). J was trimmed by 3 bases and V by 0 bases; bases with no gene match: 5.

The chain uses TRBV2 and TRBJ1-1; D might be TRBD1 (5 bases). The V gene's germline CDR1 is SNHLY and CDR2 FYNNEI. Deletions cut 4 bases from V and 6 bases from J, with 12 bases between. The length of the CDR3 is 13 residues. CDR3 sequence: CASSGGGAPEAFF. CDR3 in DNA: TGTGCCAGCAGTGGGGGTGGGGCTCCTGAAGCTTTCTTT.

The V gene is TRBV27, the J gene TRBJ1-1, with a weak D call TRBD1 (5 bases). Trimming pared 8 bases from V and 1 base from J, leaving 17 bases between. Germline CDR1 and CDR2: MNHEY and SMNVEV (reference sequence). The CDR3 contains 15 residues. This chain's CDR3 is CASHFRGGENTEAFF. The CDR3 DNA is TGTGCCAGCCACTTCCGAGGAGGGGAGAACACTGAAGCTTTCTTT.

The V gene is TRBV28, the J gene TRBJ1-3, with TRBD1 matching over 8 bases. The trim removed 2 bases at V and 4 bases at J, leaving 4 bases unmatched. The germline gives CDR1 MDHEN, CDR2 SYDVKM. This CDR3 comprises 15 residues. The chain's CDR3 is CASSLTGTGGNTIYF. DNA of the CDR3: TGTGCCAGCAGTTTAACCGGGACAGGAGGAAACACCATATATTTT.

This clone came up once. The genes are TRBV7-2 and TRBJ2-3; 7 bases are shared with TRBD1. Germline CDR1 is SGHTA and CDR2 is FQGNSA. Losses at the gene ends were 6 bases for V and 4 bases for J; bases not matched to a gene: 10. The CDR3 sequence is 15 residues long. The CDR3 loop reads CASRQRTGAADTQYF. DNA of the CDR3: TGTGCCAGCAGGCAAAGAACAGGGGCGGCAGATACGCAGTATTTT. The full variable domain, in which reference TRBV7-2 and TRBJ2-3 provide the parts outside the CDR3, is GAGVSQSPSNKVTEKGKDVELRCDPISGHTALYWYRQSLGQGLEFLIYFQGNSAPDKSGLPSDRFSAERTGGSVSTLTIQRTQQEDSAVYLCASRQRTGAADTQYFGPGTRLTVL.

The V gene is TRBV27, the J gene TRBJ2-5; 7 positions agree with TRBD1. Losses at the gene ends were 11 bases for V and 3 bases for J; bases not matched to a gene: 6. The germline CDR1 and CDR2 sequences are MNHEY and SMNVEV (reference sequence). This CDR3 spans 12 amino acids. The CDR3 DNA sequence: TGTGCCGGAGACGGGACAGAAGAGACCCAGTACTTC. Residues: CAGDGTEETQYF.

This sequence joins TRBV7-9 and TRBJ1-4; D gene uncertain. This CDR3 is built from 14 residues. Germline loops: CDR1 SEHNR, CDR2 FQNEAQ (reference sequence). Trimming left V 5 bases short and J 5 bases short, with 12 bases between. The CDR3 here is CASSLTTGNEKLFF. The CDR3 bases are TGTGCCAGCAGCCTTACCACGGGGAATGAAAAACTGTTTTTT.

This chain joins TRBV2 and TRBJ2-3; D not certain. The CDR3 spans 14 residues. V was pared by 1 base and J by 6 bases, with 11 bases between. In germline, CDR1 is SNHLY, CDR2 FYNNEI. CDR3 bases: TGTGCCAGCAGTGAAGTATTAGGAGTGGATACGCAGTATTTT. Amino acids: CASSEVLGVDTQYF.

The V gene is TRBV19, the J gene TRBJ2-1; 10 nucleotides agree with TRBD1. CDR1 LNHDA and CDR2 SQIVND come from the germline V gene (reference sequence). After removal of 5 bases from V and 6 bases from J, the junction contained 7 bases not matched to a gene. This CDR3 comprises 15 residues. This CDR3 reads CASSVHGTGVNEQFF. CDR3 nucleotide sequence: TGTGCCAGTAGTGTACACGGGACAGGGGTCAATGAGCAGTTCTTC.

V and J are TRBV19 and TRBJ2-5; 12 positions agree with TRBD1. The CDR3 loop spans 16 amino acids. The J segment lost 5 bases and the V segment lost 4 bases, leaving 8 bases of the junction unmatched. In germline, CDR1 is LNHDA, CDR2 SQIVND (reference sequence). The CDR3 loop reads CASSKGLGQGAETQYF. CDR3 DNA sequence: TGTGCCAGTAGTAAGGGGTTGGGACAGGGGGCCGAGACCCAGTACTTC.